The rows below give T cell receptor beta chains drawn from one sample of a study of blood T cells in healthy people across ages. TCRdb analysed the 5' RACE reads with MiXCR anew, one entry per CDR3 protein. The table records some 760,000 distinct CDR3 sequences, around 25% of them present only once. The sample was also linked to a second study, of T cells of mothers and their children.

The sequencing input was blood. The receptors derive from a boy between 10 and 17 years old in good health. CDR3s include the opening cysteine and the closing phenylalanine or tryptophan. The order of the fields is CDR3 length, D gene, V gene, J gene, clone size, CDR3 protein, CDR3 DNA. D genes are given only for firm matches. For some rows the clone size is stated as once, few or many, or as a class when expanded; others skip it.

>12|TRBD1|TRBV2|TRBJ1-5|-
CASTTGDQPQHF
TGTGCCAGCACTACAGGGGATCAGCCCCAGCATTTT
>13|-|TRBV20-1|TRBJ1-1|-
CSAYWFMNTEAFF
TGCAGTGCTTATTGGTTCATGAACACTGAAGCTTTCTTT
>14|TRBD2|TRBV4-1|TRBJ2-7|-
CASSRVGLANEQYF
TGCGCCAGCAGCCGAGTGGGACTAGCAAACGAGCAGTACTTC
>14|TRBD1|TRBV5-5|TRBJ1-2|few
CASSRDRGDYGYTF
TGTGCCAGCAGCAGGGACAGGGGCGACTATGGCTACACCTTC
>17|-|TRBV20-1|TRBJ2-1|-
CSARSRLLGFSYNEQFF
TGCAGTGCTAGAAGCAGGCTTCTCGGATTTAGCTACAATGAGCAGTTCTTC
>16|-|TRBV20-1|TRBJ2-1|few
CSARDYRARNYNEQFF
TGCAGTGCTAGAGATTACCGAGCGAGGAACTACAATGAGCAGTTCTTC
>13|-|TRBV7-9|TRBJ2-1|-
CASSLDGGDEQFF
TGTGCCAGCAGCTTGGACGGAGGGGATGAGCAGTTCTTC
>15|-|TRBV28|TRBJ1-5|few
CASSLDPSSNQPQHF
TGTGCCAGCAGTTTGGACCCATCGAGCAATCAGCCCCAGCATTTT
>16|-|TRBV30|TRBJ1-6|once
CASTGTPSTYNSPLHF
TGTGCCAGCACCGGGACACCGAGCACCTATAATTCACCCCTCCACTTT
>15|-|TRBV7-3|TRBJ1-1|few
CASSLLGADNTEAFF
TGTGCCAGCAGCTTATTAGGGGCAGACAACACTGAAGCTTTCTTT
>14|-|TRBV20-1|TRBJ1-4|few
CSARFGGTNEKLFF
TGCAGTGCTAGGTTTGGGGGAACGAATGAAAAACTGTTTTTT
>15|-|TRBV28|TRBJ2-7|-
CASSLSTGMFYEQYF
TGTGCCAGCAGTTTATCAACAGGGATGTTCTACGAGCAGTACTTC
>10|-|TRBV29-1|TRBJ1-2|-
CSVDGQGDTF
TGCAGCGTTGACGGTCAGGGAGACACCTTC
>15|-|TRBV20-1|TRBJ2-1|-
CSASLGSSPYNEQFF
TGCAGTGCTAGCCTCGGGAGCAGCCCCTACAATGAGCAGTTCTTC
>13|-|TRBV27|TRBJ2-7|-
CASSPSQELEQYF
TGTGCCAGCAGTCCTTCCCAGGAACTCGAGCAGTACTTC
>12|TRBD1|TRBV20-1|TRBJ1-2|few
CSAKTGIQGYTF
TGCAGTGCCAAGACAGGGATTCAGGGCTACACCTTC
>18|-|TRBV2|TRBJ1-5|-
CASTRNPAPQVNPSPQHF
TGTGCCAGCACCCGAAACCCCGCGCCGCAGGTGAACCCTTCGCCCCAGCATTTT
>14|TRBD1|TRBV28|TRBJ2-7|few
CASSEPGQVDEQYF
TGTGCCAGCAGCGAACCGGGACAGGTTGACGAGCAGTACTTC
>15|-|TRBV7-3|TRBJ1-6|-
CASSPQGLKNSPLHF
TGTGCCAGCAGCCCGCAGGGGCTGAAGAATTCACCCCTCCACTTT
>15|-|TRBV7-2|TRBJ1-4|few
CASSLGTGRRKKLFF
TGTGCCAGCAGCTTAGGAACAGGGCGGCGGAAAAAACTGTTTTTT
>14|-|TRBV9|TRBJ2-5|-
CASSADPSQETQYF
TGTGCCAGCAGCGCCGACCCTTCCCAAGAGACCCAGTACTTC
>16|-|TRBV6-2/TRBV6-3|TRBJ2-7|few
CASSPLPAGLIYEQYF
TGTGCCAGCAGTCCCCTCCCGGCGGGATTAATCTACGAGCAGTACTTC
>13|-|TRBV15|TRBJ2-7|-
CATSRPDFYEQYF
TGTGCCACCAGCAGACCAGACTTCTACGAGCAGTACTTC
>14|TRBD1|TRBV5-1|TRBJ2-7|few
CASSRGLGRGEQYF
TGCGCCAGCAGCCGTGGACTGGGCAGGGGGGAGCAGTACTTC
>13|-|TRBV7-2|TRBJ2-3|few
CASSFPNTDTQYF
TGTGCCAGCAGCTTCCCGAACACAGATACGCAGTATTTT
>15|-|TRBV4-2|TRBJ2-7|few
CASSQEFSGSYEQYF
TGTGCCAGCAGCCAAGAATTTAGCGGCTCCTACGAGCAGTACTTC
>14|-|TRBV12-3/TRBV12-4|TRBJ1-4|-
CASSETGSVEKLFF
TGTGCCAGCAGTGAAACAGGGTCGGTTGAAAAACTGTTTTTT
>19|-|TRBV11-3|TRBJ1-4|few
CASLAPGHTFPEQNEKLFF
TGTGCCAGTCTCGCACCGGGACACACCTTCCCCGAACAAAATGAAAAACTGTTTTTT
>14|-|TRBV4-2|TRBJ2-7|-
CASSQEIGIYEQYF
TGTGCCAGCAGCCAAGAAATAGGAATCTACGAGCAGTACTTC
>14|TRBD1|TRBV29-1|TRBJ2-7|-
CSVARTGRVYEQYF
TGCAGCGTTGCGCGGACAGGGCGCGTGTACGAGCAGTACTTC
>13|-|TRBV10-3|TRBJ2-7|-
CAISPEGTYEQYF
TGTGCCATCAGTCCCGAGGGGACCTACGAGCAGTACTTC
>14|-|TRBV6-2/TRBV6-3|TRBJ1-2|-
CASRFRAGGYGYTF
TGTGCCAGCAGATTCAGGGCAGGCGGCTATGGCTACACCTTC
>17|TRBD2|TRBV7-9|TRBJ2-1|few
CASSSTPLAGAAGEQFF
TGTGCCAGCAGCTCAACCCCCCTAGCGGGGGCGGCCGGTGAGCAGTTCTTC
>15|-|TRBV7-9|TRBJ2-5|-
CASSTSGRDQETQYF
TGTGCCAGCAGCACCTCGGGACGGGACCAAGAGACCCAGTACTTC
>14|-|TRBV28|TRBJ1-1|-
CASSLLGGGKEAFF
TGTGCCAGCAGTCTACTCGGTGGGGGAAAGGAAGCTTTCTTT
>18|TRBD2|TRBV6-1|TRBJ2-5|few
CASSATSGRPSPQETQYF
TGTGCCAGCAGTGCAACTAGCGGGAGGCCCTCACCCCAAGAGACCCAGTACTTC
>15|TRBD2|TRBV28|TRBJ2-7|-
CASRVAGPRSYEQYF
TGTGCCAGCAGGGTAGCGGGTCCTCGCTCCTACGAGCAGTACTTC
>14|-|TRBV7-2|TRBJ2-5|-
CASSQTRKQETQYF
TGTGCCAGCAGCCAAACTAGAAAGCAAGAGACCCAGTACTTC
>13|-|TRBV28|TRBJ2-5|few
CASSNREKGTQYF
TGTGCCAGCAGCAATCGGGAGAAAGGGACCCAGTACTTC
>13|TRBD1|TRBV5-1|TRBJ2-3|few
CASQDRPRSLMFF
TGCGCCAGCCAGGACAGGCCCCGCTCCCTGATGTTTTTT
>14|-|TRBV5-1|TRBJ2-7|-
CASSFRDTTYEQCF
TGCGCCAGCAGCTTCCGGGACACCACCTACGAGCAGTGCTTC
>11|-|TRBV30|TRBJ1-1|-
CAWSIDTEAFF
TGTGCCTGGAGTATAGACACTGAAGCTTTCTTT
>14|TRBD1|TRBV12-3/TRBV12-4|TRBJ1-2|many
CASSPTGGGYGYTF
TGTGCCAGCAGTCCAACAGGGGGCGGCTATGGCTACACCTTC
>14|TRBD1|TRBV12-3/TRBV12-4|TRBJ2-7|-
CASSQDRVDNEQYF
TGTGCCAGCAGTCAGGACAGGGTCGATAACGAGCAGTACTTC
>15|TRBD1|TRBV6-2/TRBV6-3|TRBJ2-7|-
CASNTDRESSYEQYF
TGTGCCAGCAACACCGACAGGGAGTCTTCCTACGAGCAGTACTTC
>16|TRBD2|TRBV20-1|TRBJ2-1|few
CSVGTSGGISYNEQFF
TGCAGTGTTGGGACTAGCGGGGGGATCTCCTACAATGAGCAGTTCTTC
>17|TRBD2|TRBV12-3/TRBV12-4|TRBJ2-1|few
CASGSGALAGGLHEQFF
TGTGCCAGCGGTTCTGGGGCTCTAGCGGGAGGGCTCCATGAGCAGTTCTTC
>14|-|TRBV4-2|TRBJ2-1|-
CASSPPRVFNEQFF
TGTGCCAGCAGCCCTCCCCGGGTTTTTAATGAGCAGTTCTTC
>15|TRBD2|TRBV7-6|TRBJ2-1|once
CASSLLAGYINEQFF
TGTGCCAGCAGCTTACTAGCGGGATACATCAATGAGCAGTTCTTC
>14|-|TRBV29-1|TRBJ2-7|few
CSVEGAGEGYEQYF
TGCAGCGTTGAAGGGGCAGGTGAGGGGTACGAGCAGTACTTC
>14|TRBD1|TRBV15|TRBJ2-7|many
CATSRGDSSYEQYF
TGTGCCACCAGCAGAGGGGACAGCTCCTACGAGCAGTACTTC
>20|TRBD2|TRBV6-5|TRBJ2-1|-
CASSSSGQGGLAGGWNEQFF
TGTGCCAGCAGTTCCTCGGGACAGGGAGGACTAGCGGGAGGATGGAATGAGCAGTTCTTC
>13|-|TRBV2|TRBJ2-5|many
CASSGDREETQYF
TGTGCCAGCAGCGGAGACAGAGAAGAGACCCAGTACTTC
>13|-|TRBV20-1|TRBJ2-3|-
CSAPGPPIDTQYF
TGCAGTGCTCCCGGTCCGCCCATAGATACGCAGTATTTT
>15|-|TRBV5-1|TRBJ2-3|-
CASSPYPFGGGTQYF
TGCGCCAGCAGCCCCTACCCGTTTGGGGGAGGTACGCAGTATTTT
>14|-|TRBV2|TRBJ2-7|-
CASSAETGAYEQYF
TGTGCCAGCAGTGCCGAAACGGGAGCCTACGAGCAGTACTTC